The rows below give T cell receptor beta chains drawn from one sample of a study of cytomegalovirus exposure and HLA in healthy donors. Profiled with immunoSEQ multiplex PCR; TCRdb holds only in-frame clones, not every one. Here the sample spans some 180,000 clones, 75% to 85% being singletons. Sequencing input: PBMCs. These receptor sequences come from an older woman in good health and CMV-seropositive. The CDR3 runs from the conserved cysteine through the conserved F or W. The D gene is left open where the match is weak. Clone size is given for some rows only: seen once, a few or many times, or a class if the clone is expanded.

V gene: TRBV7-3; D gene: NA; clone size: NA; J gene: TRBJ2-3; CDR3 DNA: TGTGCCAGCAGCTCTAACGGGGGAGGTACGCAGTATTTT; CDR3 protein: CASSSNGGGTQYF
V gene: TRBV5-1; D gene: TRBD1; clone size: NA; J gene: TRBJ1-1; CDR3 DNA: TGCGCCAGCAGCCGGACAGGGGGCGTTAACACTGAAGCTTTCTTT; CDR3 protein: CASSRTGGVNTEAFF
V gene: TRBV4-2; D gene: NA; clone size: NA; J gene: TRBJ1-2; CDR3 DNA: TGTGCCAGCAGCCAAGACCAGGTCCCCTTTGGCTACACCTTC; CDR3 protein: CASSQDQVPFGYTF
V gene: TRBV4-2; D gene: NA; clone size: NA; J gene: TRBJ1-6; CDR3 DNA: TGTGCCAGCCTGGAGCGGGATAATTCACCCCTCCACTTT; CDR3 protein: CASLERDNSPLHF
V gene: TRBV27; D gene: NA; clone size: NA; J gene: TRBJ2-7; CDR3 DNA: TGTGCCAGCAGTTTATACGGTCGCGAGCAGTACTTC; CDR3 protein: CASSLYGREQYF
V gene: TRBV10-3; D gene: NA; clone size: NA; J gene: TRBJ1-6; CDR3 DNA: TGTGCCATCAGTGGGCCCTCTAATTCACCCCTCCACTTT; CDR3 protein: CAISGPSNSPLHF
V gene: TRBV5-1; D gene: NA; clone size: NA; J gene: TRBJ1-1; CDR3 DNA: TGCGCCAGCAGCTTGACACTAAGGGGGGGGGTTGCTGGTGGTGAAGCTTTCTTT; CDR3 protein: CASSLTLRGGVAGGEAFF
V gene: TRBV4-3; D gene: NA; clone size: NA; J gene: TRBJ2-7; CDR3 DNA: TGCGCCAGCAGCCAAGGCGCGGGGAGTTTTTACGAGCAGTACTTC; CDR3 protein: CASSQGAGSFYEQYF
V gene: TRBV27; D gene: NA; clone size: NA; J gene: TRBJ2-5; CDR3 DNA: TGTGCCAGCAGCGACACAGGTTTCCAAGAGACCCAGTACTTC; CDR3 protein: CASSDTGFQETQYF
V gene: TRBV27; D gene: TRBD2; clone size: NA; J gene: TRBJ2-5; CDR3 DNA: TGTGCCAGCAGTATCGGGACTAGCGGGGGGCGAGAGACCCAGTACTTC; CDR3 protein: CASSIGTSGGRETQYF
V gene: TRBV30; D gene: TRBD2; clone size: NA; J gene: TRBJ2-5; CDR3 DNA: TGTGCCTGCTCCTCCGGACTAGCGGGACAAGAGACCCAGTACTTC; CDR3 protein: CACSSGLAGQETQYF
V gene: TRBV6-6; D gene: NA; clone size: few; J gene: TRBJ2-2; CDR3 DNA: TGTGCCAGCACCAACTTAAACACCGGGGAGCTGTTTTTT; CDR3 protein: CASTNLNTGELFF
V gene: TRBV30; D gene: TRBD2; clone size: NA; J gene: TRBJ2-2; CDR3 DNA: TGTGCCCGCCGGGGACTAGCGGTCACCGGGGAGCTGTTTTTT; CDR3 protein: CARRGLAVTGELFF
V gene: TRBV7-9; D gene: NA; clone size: NA; J gene: TRBJ1-3; CDR3 DNA: TGTGCCAGCAGCCCTCCGGGAGTGAGCTCTGGAAACACCATATATTTT; CDR3 protein: CASSPPGVSSGNTIYF
V gene: TRBV7-8; D gene: NA; clone size: NA; J gene: TRBJ2-4; CDR3 DNA: TGTGCCAGCAGCCAGAGGGGGGGCCTAGCCAAAAACATTCAGTACTTC; CDR3 protein: CASSQRGGLAKNIQYF
V gene: TRBV10-3; D gene: TRBD1; clone size: NA; J gene: TRBJ2-1; CDR3 DNA: TGTGCCGCACAGGGGGTCTCCAATGAGCAGTTCTTC; CDR3 protein: CAAQGVSNEQFF
V gene: TRBV5-1; D gene: TRBD2; clone size: NA; J gene: TRBJ2-2; CDR3 DNA: TGCGCCAGCAGCTTGGGCCTAGCGGGGGGGCCGCGGCCCGGGGAGCTGTTTTTT; CDR3 protein: CASSLGLAGGPRPGELFF
V gene: TRBV10-3; D gene: NA; clone size: NA; J gene: TRBJ1-4; CDR3 DNA: TGTGCCATCAGTGCGCTTGGGAGGCATGAAAAACTGTTTTTT; CDR3 protein: CAISALGRHEKLFF